What follows is one T cell receptor beta chain and its context. This clonotype has ten or more counts. There is no known antigen for this receptor. A junction boundary mismatches the germline segment, possibly from a read error. The library was built by means of multiplex PCR. The run used an Illumina HiSeq 4000. TCR beta libraries were built with iRepertoire HTBI primers and Arm-PCR amplification of CDR3 regions. PCR products were gel purified before sequencing. Concerning the study's data processing: Gene usage analysis of CDR3 amino acid clonotypes relied on the approximately 68 TRBV and about 15 TRBJ segments identified across samples. Filtered high-quality paired reads were merged into contigs using COPE and FqMerger. Contigs were aligned with BLAST to IMGT TRBV, TRBD and TRBJ reference genes, and CDR3 was defined per IMGT. Any clonotype with a frequency above 0.1% was counted as a highly expanded clone. Repertoire diversity was measured by Shannon entropy, and V-J evenness by the Gini coefficient. Public clonotypes were defined as clonotypes shared by more than one individual. Clones were called with MiXCR by TCRdb after fastp trimmed the public reads at Q25, and only in-frame beta chains were retained. Under each unique CDR3 protein, matching rows form one entry showing the most common genes and DNA. The V and J calls, along with clone size, are taken from TCRdb and not from the paper's own processing. The sample profile shows hundreds of thousands of distinct CDR3 sequences; approximately 15% of them were found once. The ten most abundant clones make up over 7.5% of the sample.

The CDR3, from cysteine to phenylalanine, totals 13 residues. The retained sequence is limited to the CDR3, 39 bases, with the frame set at the first base. CDR1 MNHEY and CDR2 SVGEGT are derived from the germline V gene. These data are taken from a study of regulatory T cells in long-lasting Graves disease (dated by TCRdb to the early 2020s). Describing the broader study: Antithyroid drugs had been taken for less than 3 months by newly diagnosed Graves' disease patients. A total of roughly 35 samples underwent TCR sequencing, from roughly 13 patients with persistent Graves' disease and roughly 20 patients with newly diagnosed Graves' disease. Persistent Graves' disease patients were compared with newly diagnosed Graves' disease patients by peripheral blood TCR sequencing and RNA sequencing. The study was registered as a clinical trial and conducted in China. The investigation overall reported the following: Persistent patients shared more public clonotypes among themselves (around 2,500) than newly diagnosed patients did (more than 850). TRBV28, TRBJ1-2 and TRBJ2-5 were preferentially used in persistent disease, while TRBV20-1 and TRBJ2-1 were favored in newly diagnosed disease. Because the primary lesion, thyroid tissue, could not be accessed, the study looked at peripheral blood alone. As a limitation, the authors acknowledged that the small sample size may reduce accuracy. Sequencing and analysis were limited to the TCR beta chain. Compared with newly diagnosed patients, persistent Graves' disease patients had lower TCR Shannon entropy and fewer highly expanded clones, which suggests clonal expansion.

What the time point label conveys for this sample: newly diagnosed GD, antithyroid drugs for less than 3 months. For both TCR sequencing and RNA sequencing, RNA was extracted from PBMCs using TRIzol. The diagnosis of Graves' disease was made according to American Thyroid Association guidelines. Patients were recruited from an endocrinology department in Xi'an, China. From each patient, about 9 milliliters of peripheral blood was collected into an EDTA anticoagulant tube. Ficoll Paque Plus density gradient separation was used to isolate PBMCs, and no further T cell sorting was done. An Agilent 2100 Bioanalyzer and agarose gel were used to check RNA quality, while a NanoDrop 2000 measured RNA concentration. The sample was also reused in another study, on T cells in Graves' hyperthyroidism and ophthalmopathy. The second study's authors report: Stable Graves' hyperthyroidism was defined as the absence of progression to ophthalmopathy over 18 months of follow-up. Hyperthyroidism patients were newly diagnosed, had a disease duration of under 2 months, and were aged 18 to 65 years. Any patient with an uncontrolled infection, another autoimmune disease, pregnancy or lactation was excluded. Clinical symptoms, serum thyroxine and TRAb, thyroid ultrasound, and orbital computed tomography formed the basis for the diagnoses. The TCR CDR3 was subjected to a first round of RT-PCR using the HTBI primer set and the Qiagen OneStep RT-PCR kit. Most expanded thyroid clonotypes (frequency above 0.001) were also detected in blood, a finding suggesting that blood repertoires may reflect thyroid immune responses. A model built on a 13 V-J signature distinguished ophthalmopathy from stable hyperthyroidism, reaching around 88% sensitivity and 81.08% specificity in cross-validation and 80%/75% in testing. In validation, the model predicted progression to ophthalmopathy with 55% to 71% sensitivity and approximately 74% specificity, a median of about 6 months before onset. To identify TCR V-J signatures that set the groups apart, the researchers used a discovery cohort of more than 95 patients, made up of fewer than 50 with Graves' ophthalmopathy and 55 to 65 with stable Graves' hyperthyroidism. An independent validation cohort of about 19 hyperthyroidism patients and about 15 patients who later progressed to ophthalmopathy tested prospective prediction of ophthalmopathy. The 100 discovery patients were divided at random into training and test sets in a 7:3 ratio. In several Graves' hyperthyroidism patients, the study also compared T-cell repertoires from thyroid tissue with T-cell repertoires from blood. Following sampling, methimazole starting at 30 mg daily was given to hyperthyroidism patients, and high-dose intravenous methylprednisolone was given to ophthalmopathy patients. Libraries were constructed in a second round of multiplex PCR, after which size selection and purification were performed. The libraries were sequenced on an Illumina HiSeq2000 using paired-end 100 bp reads. SOAPnuke was used to process the raw data, throwing out any read that contained adapters or uncalled bases, had a mean Phred below 15, or lacked an exact constant-primer or identifier match. COPE v1.2.5 was used to merge high-quality paired reads, and clonotypes were defined as unique nucleotide sequences. MiTCR v1.1 was used to align the clonotypes against IMGT TRBV, TRBD and TRBJ reference segments. Analysis was restricted to V-J combinations with a frequency above 0.0001, which covered 99.2% of repertoires. The TCS score was defined as F50 (clonal expansion) divided by E x V (chaos), with BLOSUM62-based TCRdist calculated between CDR3 peptides within each V-J. Welch's t-statistics and random forest reduced 514 V-J features to fewer than 15, which were used in a naive Bayes classifier (R e1071). No statistical method was used to set the sample size in advance, and investigators knew the group allocation. The paper reports TCR Vbeta CDR3 sequencing of some 140 peripheral blood samples: around 45 ophthalmopathy, some 80 hyperthyroidism and approximately 17 progressor patients.

This chain joins TRBV6-2 or TRBV6-3 to TRBJ1-1; TRBD1 might be the D gene, on 5 matching bases. The clonotype originates from a man aged 25-45 years with Graves disease. Donor details come from another sample of the same person, matched by shared clones. This sample comprised peripheral blood mononuclear cells (PBMCs), obtained at new diagnosis, from a patient treated with antithyroid drugs. The encoded CDR3 is CASSLNDGWGTVF. The sequenced DNA is TGTGCCAGCAGTCTGAACGATGGGTGGGGGACTGTCTTT.